The entry that follows covers one TCR beta chain sequence. The sample belongs to a study of blood T cell repertoires in COVID-19. Study at large: In each case, the material was cDNA or gDNA derived from T cells, B-cell-depleted T cells, or PBMCs.

The protocol was immunoSEQ multiplex PCR, while the TCRdb copy is restricted to in-frame clones and leaves out a portion. The top ten clones hold about 2.4% of a sample with 250,000 to 350,000 clones, about 92% of them seen once. Participant-given clinical history determined each cohort assignment. In Cohort 3, a recovered donor had either two negative PCRs, clearance, or symptom resolution. The CDR3 is 15 amino acids. Germline-derived CDR1 and CDR2 are SGDLS and YYNGEE. Trimming took 5 bases from V and 1 from J, leaving 13 bases between them. The sequence was obtained from a man between 60 and 75 years old who had recovered from COVID-19. Input material: PBMCs or T cells enriched from blood (not recorded which). V is TRBV9 and J is TRBJ1-5; possible D gene TRBD1, 5 bases. The CDR3 DNA follows: TGTGCCAGCAGTGTCGGACATGAGAGCAATCAGCCCCAGCATTTT. It codes for CASSVGHESNQPQHF.